A selection of T cell receptor beta chains follows, all from one sample in a study of T cells after yellow fever vaccination. TCRdb re-called the 5' RACE reads with MiXCR, one entry per CDR3 protein. The data contain 150,000 or so distinct CDR3 sequences, roughly a tenth of them singletons. The specimen was CD8+ T cells sorted from PBMCs, collected 45 days after the yellow fever booster vaccination. These receptors came from a man aged 18 to 29 who received the YFV17D yellow fever vaccine. Each CDR3 is given with its conserved first and last residue. The order of the fields is J gene, clone size, D gene, V gene, CDR3 DNA, CDR3 protein. The D gene is left open where the match is weak. Some rows have no size entry. The others give once, few or many, or a class for an expanded clone.

j_gene: TRBJ2-1; abundance: few; d_gene: TRBD2; v_gene: TRBV6-6; CDR3nt: TGTGCCAGCAGTTCCGCACCTGGACTAGCGGGGGACGTGCTTCACTTC; CDR3aa: CASSSAPGLAGDVLHF
j_gene: TRBJ2-3; abundance: NA; d_gene: TRBD2; v_gene: TRBV28; CDR3nt: TGTGCCGGGGGCTCGGGGGGGAGCACAGATACGCAGTATTTT; CDR3aa: CAGGSGGSTDTQYF
j_gene: TRBJ1-2; abundance: few; d_gene: NA; v_gene: TRBV4-3; CDR3nt: TGCGCCAGCAGCATCGGACGGATTCTCCTCGAGACCCCCTATGGCTACACCTTC; CDR3aa: CASSIGRILLETPYGYTF
j_gene: TRBJ2-5; abundance: many; d_gene: TRBD1; v_gene: TRBV4-3; CDR3nt: TGCGCCAGCAGCCAAGGGACAGGGGGATCGGAGACCCAGTACTTC; CDR3aa: CASSQGTGGSETQYF
j_gene: TRBJ1-2; abundance: few; d_gene: TRBD1; v_gene: TRBV27; CDR3nt: TGTGCCAGCAGTTCCCTCGACAGGGGCGTAGTCTCCTTC; CDR3aa: CASSSLDRGVVSF
j_gene: TRBJ2-2; abundance: few; d_gene: TRBD2; v_gene: TRBV4-2; CDR3nt: TGTGCCAGCAGCCTACGACTAGCGGGGGAGAAGACCGGGGAGCTGTTTTTT; CDR3aa: CASSLRLAGEKTGELFF
j_gene: TRBJ2-4; abundance: NA; d_gene: NA; v_gene: TRBV7-2; CDR3nt: TGTGCCAGCTCCGGCACCGGAGGTGGCATTCAGTACTTC; CDR3aa: CASSGTGGGIQYF
j_gene: TRBJ2-1; abundance: NA; d_gene: TRBD1; v_gene: TRBV29-1; CDR3nt: TGCAGCGTTGAAGGACAGGGAGTTTATCTAAGTGAGCAGTTCTTC; CDR3aa: CSVEGQGVYLSEQFF
j_gene: TRBJ2-2; abundance: many; d_gene: NA; v_gene: TRBV7-6; CDR3nt: TGTGCCAGCAGCTTAGCGTCGGGTAACACCGGGGAGCTGTTTTTT; CDR3aa: CASSLASGNTGELFF
j_gene: TRBJ1-4; abundance: NA; d_gene: TRBD1; v_gene: TRBV12-3/TRBV12-4; CDR3nt: TGTGCCAGCAGTTTCTGGACAGGGGAGTGGGAAAAACTGTTTTTT; CDR3aa: CASSFWTGEWEKLFF
j_gene: TRBJ2-1; abundance: few; d_gene: NA; v_gene: TRBV24-1; CDR3nt: TGTGCCACCAGTGACGTTCGCGGTGAGGGCCATGAGCAGTTCTTC; CDR3aa: CATSDVRGEGHEQFF
j_gene: TRBJ2-1; abundance: many; d_gene: TRBD1; v_gene: TRBV10-2; CDR3nt: TGCGCCAGCAGGGGGGGAGACAGGGGTTGGAATGAGCAGTTCTTC; CDR3aa: CASRGGDRGWNEQFF
j_gene: TRBJ2-2; abundance: NA; d_gene: NA; v_gene: TRBV4-1; CDR3nt: TGCGCCAGCAGCCAAGATATGGGCGGGAGGGAGCTGTTTTTT; CDR3aa: CASSQDMGGRELFF
j_gene: TRBJ1-5; abundance: few; d_gene: NA; v_gene: TRBV4-2; CDR3nt: TGTGCCAGCAGCCAAACTAGCAATCAGCCCCAGCATTTT; CDR3aa: CASSQTSNQPQHF
j_gene: TRBJ2-3; abundance: NA; d_gene: NA; v_gene: TRBV15; CDR3nt: TGTGCCACCAGCAGAGGACCTATAAAACCCGATACGCAGTATTTT; CDR3aa: CATSRGPIKPDTQYF
j_gene: TRBJ2-1; abundance: many; d_gene: NA; v_gene: TRBV7-9; CDR3nt: TGTGCCAGCAGCTTAGTTCCAGGGAGTGGTGAAGTTGAGCAGTTCTTC; CDR3aa: CASSLVPGSGEVEQFF
j_gene: TRBJ2-3; abundance: few; d_gene: NA; v_gene: TRBV28; CDR3nt: TGTGCCAGCAGTGGATCCCAGACTAGCACAGATACGCAGTATTTT; CDR3aa: CASSGSQTSTDTQYF
j_gene: TRBJ1-1; abundance: few; d_gene: NA; v_gene: TRBV7-6; CDR3nt: TGTGCCAGCAGGAGAGGGGGTATGAACACTGAAGCTTTCTTT; CDR3aa: CASRRGGMNTEAFF
j_gene: TRBJ1-1; abundance: NA; d_gene: NA; v_gene: TRBV5-1; CDR3nt: TGCGCCAGCAGCTTGTATGGTTTGGGAAACACTGAAGCTTTCTTT; CDR3aa: CASSLYGLGNTEAFF
j_gene: TRBJ2-7; abundance: few; d_gene: TRBD1; v_gene: TRBV14; CDR3nt: TGTGCCAGCAGCCAAATCCGGGACAGTGTTGAGCAGTACTTC; CDR3aa: CASSQIRDSVEQYF
j_gene: TRBJ1-1; abundance: NA; d_gene: NA; v_gene: TRBV7-9; CDR3nt: TGTGCCAGCCGGGGGACGGGGACTGAAGCTTTCTTT; CDR3aa: CASRGTGTEAFF
j_gene: TRBJ1-3; abundance: few; d_gene: NA; v_gene: TRBV12-5; CDR3nt: TGTGCTAGTGGATTCAGGGATTCGGTAACTGGAAACACCATATATTTT; CDR3aa: CASGFRDSVTGNTIYF